The 5 T cell receptor beta chains reported below all come from one sample, sequenced in a study of cytomegalovirus exposure and HLA in healthy donors. The PCR contained 60 Vbeta and 13 Jbeta primers. Method: immunoSEQ multiplex PCR; TCRdb's copy keeps in-frame clones and lacks some. The repertoire holds approximately 41,000 clones, roughly 80% seen once, with under 3% in the top ten. The material sequenced was PBMCs. The origin of the receptors is a man in his forties or fifties in good health and CMV-seronegative.

Written as DNA, the CDR3 is TGTGCCAGCAGTTTTACTCGGACTAGCGGGGGGGCTGGTGGGGCCAATGAGCAGTTCTTC. It codes for CASSFTRTSGGAGGANEQFF. The chain is built from TRBV27 and TRBJ2-1, with TRBD2 identical over 15 bases. The CDR3 covers 20 residues. Germline V gene sequence: CDR1 MNHEY, CDR2 SMNVEV (reference sequence). J lost 6 bases, V lost 3 bases, and 15 bases had no gene match.

The genes are TRBV7-9 and TRBJ1-4, with TRBD1 identical over 9 bases. The CDR3 is made up of 15 amino acids. J was trimmed by 7 bases and V by 5 bases; bases with no gene match: 8. CDR1 and CDR2 from the germline V gene are SEHNR and FQNEAQ (reference sequence). The CDR3 DNA sequence: TGTGCCAGCAGCGCCCAAATGGGACAGGGTGAAAAACTGTTTTTT. Translation: CASSAQMGQGEKLFF.

V usage is TRBV11-3 and J usage is TRBJ2-3; 8 bases agree with TRBD2. V lost 0 bases, J lost 2 bases, and 10 bases stayed unmatched. Germline CDR1 and CDR2: SGHNT and YENEEA. The CDR3 totals 18 residues. CDR3 coding DNA: TGTGCCAGCAGCTTAGATGAGAAGCGGGAGCCCCCCACAGATACGCAGTATTTT. It encodes CASSLDEKREPPTDTQYF.

The rearrangement joins TRBV5-1 to TRBJ2-1; 8 bases are a match to TRBD2. The length of the CDR3 is 21 residues. Per the germline V gene, CDR1 is SGHRS and CDR2 is YFSETQ. After removal of 2 bases from V and 5 bases from J, the junction contained 24 bases not matched to a gene. CDR3 residues: CASSFRASRSSGRRGDNEQFF. The CDR3 nucleotides are TGCGCCAGCAGCTTCCGTGCGTCAAGATCTAGCGGGCGCCGAGGGGACAATGAGCAGTTCTTC.

The rearrangement links TRBV6-1 to TRBJ2-7; D might be TRBD1 (5 bases). Between the trimmed V and J ends, which lost 6 bases and 2 bases, there was a span of 8 bases. This CDR3 is built from 12 residues. Germline CDR1 MNHNS, CDR2 SASEGT. CDR3 nucleotides: TGTGCCAGCAGCGGACATACCTACGAGCAGTACTTC. It is translated as CASSGHTYEQYF.